This T cell receptor beta chain was retrieved from a study of blood T cell repertoires in COVID-19. In the study overall: Collection of acute and convalescent COVID-19 samples took place in the United States, Italy and Spain. T cells, B-cell-depleted T cells, or PBMCs provided the cDNA or gDNA that served as material.

In the authors' workflow: Reference gene primer amplification gave nucleated cell count estimates. Sequencing used immunoSEQ multiplex PCR; TCRdb keeps in-frame clones, though not all of them. V, J and clone size are those of that table, while D and trimming were read from the DNA. The sample consists of over 65,000 clones, about four fifths of them appearing once. Trimming at V came to 0 bases and at J to 0 bases, leaving 13 bases not matched to a gene. The CDR3 totals 20 residues. Per germline, CDR1 MNHEY and CDR2 SVGEGT. This clone turned up a few times. The source material was peripheral blood. The J gene is TRBJ1-5, the V gene TRBV6-2 or TRBV6-3; TRBD1 agrees at 8 bases. The origin of this receptor is a woman aged 40-49 years with active or convalescent COVID-19. The CDR3 nucleotides read TGTGCCAGCAGTTACTCGTCGGAACAGGGGGGGAAGAATAGCAATCAGCCCCAGCATTTT. It is translated as CASSYSSEQGGKNSNQPQHF.